These 10 T cell receptor beta chains were sequenced from one sample in a study of shared clonotypes between healthy human individuals. Data came from immunoSEQ multiplex PCR; TCRdb stores just in-frame clones and leaves some out. The sample lists about 2.1 million clones, around 93% occurring once. The naive CD8 fraction comprised CD45RO-negative cells positively selected for CCR7 and excluded terminally differentiated effector memory CD45RA+ cells. Sequencing input: naive CD8+ T cells from PBMCs. The receptors shown here come from a man between 18 and 29 years old in good health. Some clones in this sample may be carry-over from other donors' samples.

The chain has TRBV4-1 and TRBJ2-7; maybe TRBD1 (6 bases). CDR1 is MGHRA, CDR2 YSYEKL, per germline. Trimming took 0 bases from V and 1 from J, leaving 10 bases between them. The CDR3 extends over 15 amino acids. Here the CDR3 reads CASSQDLGQSYEQYF. The CDR3 DNA reads as TGCGCCAGCAGCCAAGATCTCGGACAGTCCTACGAGCAGTACTTC.

The V gene is TRBV9, the J gene TRBJ2-1; D might be TRBD1 (6 bases). This CDR3 is built from 16 residues. Germline V CDR1 and CDR2: SGDLS, YYNGEE. The V end lost 4 bases, the J end lost 3 bases, and 17 bases lay between the germline ends. In DNA, the CDR3 is TGTGCCAGCAGCAGCCGAGGAAAGGGGGTCTACAATGAGCAGTTCTTC. This codes for CASSSRGKGVYNEQFF.

V and J are TRBV27 and TRBJ2-1, with a tentative D call TRBD1 (6 bases). CDR1 is MNHEY and CDR2 is SMNVEV in the germline V gene (reference sequence). This CDR3 is built from 12 residues. Trimming took 4 bases from V and 9 from J, leaving 10 bases between them. CDR3 bases: TGTGCCAGCAGTTACACAGGGCGTGAGCAGTTCTTC. Translated: CASSYTGREQFF.

The chain recombines TRBV7-9 with TRBJ2-1; weak D call: TRBD2 (5 bases). Trimming left V 7 bases short and J 9 bases short, with 10 bases between. The CDR3 totals 11 residues. CDR1 and CDR2 (germline): SEHNR, FQNEAQ (reference sequence). The CDR3 loop is CASTPRGEQFF. In DNA, the CDR3 is TGTGCCAGCACCCCCCGGGGTGAGCAGTTCTTC.

The V and J genes are TRBV2 and TRBJ2-2, with 9 bases fitting TRBD1. Germline CDR1 and CDR2: SNHLY and FYNNEI. The CDR3 length is 15 residues. Losses at the gene ends were 7 bases for V and 6 bases for J; bases not matched to a gene: 9. The CDR3 region has the DNA TGTGCCAGCATCCCTCCCGGACAGGGGTCCGGGGAGCTGTTTTTT. Its translation: CASIPPGQGSGELFF.

The V and J genes are TRBV25-1 and TRBJ2-7; tentatively, D is TRBD2 (5 bases). The CDR3 has 13 residues. The V gene lost 4 bases and the J gene lost 5 bases, with 12 bases spanning the gap. From germline, CDR1 is MGHDK and CDR2 SYGVNS. CDR3 sequence: CASSVSPGNEQYF. As DNA, the CDR3 is TGTGCCAGCAGTGTTAGCCCCGGGAACGAGCAGTACTTC.

The chain joins TRBV5-1 to TRBJ2-7; D not resolved. Trimming removed 4 bases at V and 1 base at J, with 6 bases between. Germline CDR1 reads SGHRS; CDR2 reads YFSETQ. There are 12 residues in the CDR3. The CDR3 sequence: CASSERSYEQYF. CDR3 bases: TGCGCCAGCAGCGAACGATCCTACGAGCAGTACTTC.

This chain uses TRBV6-5 with TRBJ1-2; 11 bases are shared with TRBD1. The germline V gene has CDR1 MNHEY and CDR2 SVGAGI. J was trimmed by 7 bases and V by 0 bases; bases with no gene match: 4. The CDR3 loop spans 15 amino acids. The DNA of the CDR3 is TGTGCCAGCAGTTACTCGGACAGGGGGCGGTTTGGCTACACCTTC. Translation: CASSYSDRGRFGYTF.

J is TRBJ1-2 and V is TRBV7-2; tentatively, D is TRBD1 (6 bases). V lost 1 base and J 2 bases, leaving 17 bases between the germline ends. The CDR3 has 17 amino acids. CDR1 is SGHTA and CDR2 is FQGNSA in the germline V gene. CDR3 sequence reads: CASSLGLRNRENYGYTF. The DNA for the CDR3 is TGTGCCAGCAGCTTAGGGTTAAGGAACAGGGAAAACTATGGCTACACCTTC.

This rearrangement joins TRBV5-1 to TRBJ2-1, with D possibly called TRBD1 or TRBD2 (5 bases each). In germline, CDR1 is SGHRS, CDR2 YFSETQ. V gave up 4 bases and J gave up 9 bases, with 14 bases separating them. The CDR3 length is 13 residues. CDR3 residues: CASSATGTGEQFF. The CDR3 nucleotides are TGCGCCAGCAGCGCGACCGGGACGGGTGAGCAGTTCTTC.